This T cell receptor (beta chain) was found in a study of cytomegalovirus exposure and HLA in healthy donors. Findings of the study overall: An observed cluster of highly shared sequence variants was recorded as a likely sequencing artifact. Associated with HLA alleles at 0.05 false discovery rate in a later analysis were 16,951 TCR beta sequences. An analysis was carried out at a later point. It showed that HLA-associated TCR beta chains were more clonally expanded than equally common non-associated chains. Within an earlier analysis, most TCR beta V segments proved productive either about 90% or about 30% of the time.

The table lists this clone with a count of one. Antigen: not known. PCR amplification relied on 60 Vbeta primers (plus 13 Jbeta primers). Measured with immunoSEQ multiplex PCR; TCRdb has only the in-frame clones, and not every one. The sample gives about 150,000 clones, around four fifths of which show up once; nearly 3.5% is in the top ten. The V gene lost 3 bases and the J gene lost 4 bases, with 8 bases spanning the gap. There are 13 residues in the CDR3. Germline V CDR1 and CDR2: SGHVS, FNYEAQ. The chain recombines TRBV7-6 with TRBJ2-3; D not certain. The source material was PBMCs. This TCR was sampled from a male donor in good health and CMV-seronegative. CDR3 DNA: TGTGCCAGCAGCTTCTGGAGCCCAGATACGCAGTATTTT. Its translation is CASSFWSPDTQYF.